The 2 T cell receptor beta chains presented below share a single source sample, sequenced in a study of CD8+ T cells in alopecia areata. Extracted RNA was reverse transcribed into cDNA, the sequencing template. Assay: immunoSEQ multiplex PCR; the TCRdb copy retains only in-frame clones and omits some. The sample yields about 180,000 clones, 50% to 60% seen once. Sequencing used CD4+ T cells sorted from blood, obtained at week 0. The receptors originated from a human donor with alopecia areata.

V is TRBV7-9 and J is TRBJ1-1; D remains ambiguous. The CDR3 has 16 residues. Trimming cost V 1 base and J 1 base, with 13 bases left between them. Germline CDR1 reads SEHNR; CDR2 reads FQNEAQ (reference sequence). CDR3 region: CASSLVVPNQNTEAFF. The CDR3 bases are TGTGCCAGCAGCTTAGTGGTTCCGAACCAGAACACTGAAGCTTTCTTT.

In this sample, this clone turned up once. This sequence joins TRBV7-2 and TRBJ2-7; the match to TRBD1 covers 9 bases. Trimming cost V 8 bases and J 6 bases; bases outside gene matches: 11. Looked up from germline, CDR1 is SGHTA and CDR2 is FQGNSA. The CDR3 consists of 14 residues. CDR3 region: CASQVGQGRSEQYF. CDR3 nucleotides: TGTGCCAGCCAGGTGGGACAGGGCAGGAGCGAGCAGTACTTC. The variable domain in full, completed from reference TRBV7-2 and TRBJ2-7, reads GAGVSQSPSNKVTEKGKDVELRCDPISGHTALYWYRQSLGQGLEFLIYFQGNSAPDKSGLPSDRFSAERTGGSVSTLTIQRTQQEDSAVYLCASQVGQGRSEQYFGPGTRLTVT.